The 5 T cell receptor beta chains below were found in one sample sequenced in a study of cytomegalovirus exposure and HLA in healthy donors. Amplification used 60 Vbeta primers and 13 Jbeta primers. Clones were read by immunoSEQ multiplex PCR, and TCRdb kept only the in-frame ones, dropping some. The table records over 200,000 clones, approximately 78% of them present only once. Source material: PBMCs. The receptor set was obtained from a male donor in good health and CMV-seronegative.

This clone was seen only a few times. The chain links TRBV2 to TRBJ1-5, with D hard to call. Germline V lookup: CDR1 SNHLY, CDR2 FYNNEI. The CDR3 is 12 residues long. The V and J ends lost 7 bases and 4 bases respectively, with 8 bases between them. The CDR3 bases are TGTGCCAGCAATGACGGGAATCAGCCCCAGCATTTT. As protein: CASNDGNQPQHF. Supplemented by reference TRBV2 and TRBJ1-5, the full variable domain reads EPEVTQTPSHQVTQMGQEVILRCVPISNHLYFYWYRQILGQKVEFLVSFYNNEISEKSEIFDDQFSVERPDGSNFTLKIRSTKLEDSAMYFCASNDGNQPQHFGDGTRLSIL.

The J gene is TRBJ2-2, the V gene TRBV5-6; TRBD1 matches 8 bases. Germline trimming cut 6 bases from V and 1 base from J; bases unmatched to any gene: 5. This CDR3 spans 15 amino acids. Looked up from germline, CDR1 is SGHDT and CDR2 is YYEEEE. CDR3 sequence reads: CASTMGQVNTGELFF. CDR3 coding DNA: TGTGCCAGCACCATGGGACAGGTGAACACCGGGGAGCTGTTTTTT. Using reference TRBV5-6 and TRBJ2-2 for the parts outside the CDR3, the full variable domain is DAGVTQSPTHLIKTRGQQVTLRCSPKSGHDTVSWYQQALGQGPQFIFQYYEEEERQRGNFPDRFSGHQFPNYSSELNVNALLLGDSALYLCASTMGQVNTGELFFGEGSRLTVL.

The chain links TRBV14 to TRBJ1-1, with D maybe TRBD1 (5 bases). The V gene's germline CDR1 is SGHDN and CDR2 FVKESK. There are 13 residues in the CDR3. Trimming removed 4 bases from V and 2 bases from J, with 8 bases in between. The CDR3 is CASSLGGNTEAFF. CDR3 nucleotide sequence: TGTGCCAGCAGCCTGGGGGGAAACACTGAAGCTTTCTTT. The full variable domain, its missing parts supplied by reference TRBV14 and TRBJ1-1, is EAGVTQFPSHSVIEKGQTVTLRCDPISGHDNLYWYRRVMGKEIKFLLHFVKESKQDESGMPNNRFLAERTGGTYSTLKVQPAELEDSGVYFCASSLGGNTEAFFGQGTRLTVV.

This chain connects TRBV27 to TRBJ2-1, with D possibly TRBD2 on 6 matching bases. Trimming left V 8 bases short and J 4 bases short, with 12 bases between. The CDR3 runs 13 residues. CDR1 is MNHEY, CDR2 SMNVEV, per germline (reference sequence). The DNA for the CDR3 is TGTGCCAGCGGGAGGTCGGTGTACAATGAGCAGTTCTTC. This encodes CASGRSVYNEQFF.

The rearrangement links TRBV11-2 to TRBJ1-4, with D perhaps TRBD1 (6 bases). Per germline, CDR1 SGHAT and CDR2 FQNNGV. The V gene lost 4 bases and the J gene lost 5 bases, with 11 bases spanning the gap. The CDR3 spans 14 residues. The CDR3 nucleotides read TGTGCCAGCAGCTCCGGACAGCTCAATGAAAAACTGTTTTTT. As protein: CASSSGQLNEKLFF.